The T cell receptor (beta chain) under discussion was sequenced for a study of blood T cell repertoires in COVID-19. Clones were read by immunoSEQ multiplex PCR, and TCRdb kept only the in-frame ones, dropping some. Among 90,000 to 150,000 clones listed, under 80% were seen once. This CDR3 has 13 amino acids. Germline V gene data show CDR1 as MNHEY and CDR2 as SVGEGT. V lost 2 bases, J lost 5 bases, and 6 bases lay in between. The chain couples TRBV6-2 or TRBV6-3 to TRBJ2-2, with TRBD1 as a possible D gene (5 bases). This clonotype originated in a man aged 45-65 years with acute or convalescent COVID-19. Sequences were obtained from peripheral blood. CDR3: CASSYRGTGELFF. CDR3 DNA sequence: TGTGCCAGCAGTTACAGGGGAACCGGGGAGCTGTTTTTT.